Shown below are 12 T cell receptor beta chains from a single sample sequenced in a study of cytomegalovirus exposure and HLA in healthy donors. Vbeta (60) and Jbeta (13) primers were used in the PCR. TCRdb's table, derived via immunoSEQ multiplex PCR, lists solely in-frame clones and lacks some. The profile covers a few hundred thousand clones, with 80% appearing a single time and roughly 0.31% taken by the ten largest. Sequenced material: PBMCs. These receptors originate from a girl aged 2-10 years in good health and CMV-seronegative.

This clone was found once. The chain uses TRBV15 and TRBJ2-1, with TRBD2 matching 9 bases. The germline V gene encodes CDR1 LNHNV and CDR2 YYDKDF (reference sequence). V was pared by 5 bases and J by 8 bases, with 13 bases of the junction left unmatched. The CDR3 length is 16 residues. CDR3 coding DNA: TGTGCCACCAGCGGCATTGCGGGAGGGCCTGTTCATGAGCAGTTCTTC. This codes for CATSGIAGGPVHEQFF.

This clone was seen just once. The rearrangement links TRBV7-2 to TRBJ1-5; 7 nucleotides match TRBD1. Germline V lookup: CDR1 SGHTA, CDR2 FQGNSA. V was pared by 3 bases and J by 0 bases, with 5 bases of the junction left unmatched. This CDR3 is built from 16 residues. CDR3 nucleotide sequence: TGTGCCAGCAGCTTTCGGACAGGTTATAGCAATCAGCCCCAGCATTTT. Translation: CASSFRTGYSNQPQHF. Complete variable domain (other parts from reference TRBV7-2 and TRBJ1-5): GAGVSQSPSNKVTEKGKDVELRCDPISGHTALYWYRQSLGQGLEFLIYFQGNSAPDKSGLPSDRFSAERTGGSVSTLTIQRTQQEDSAVYLCASSFRTGYSNQPQHFGDGTRLSIL.

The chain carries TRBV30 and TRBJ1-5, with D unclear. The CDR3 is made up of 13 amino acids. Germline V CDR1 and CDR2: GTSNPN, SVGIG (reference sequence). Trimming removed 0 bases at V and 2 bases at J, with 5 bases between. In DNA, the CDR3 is TGTGCCTGGAGTGTAGCCGGCAATCAGCCCCAGCATTTT. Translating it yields CAWSVAGNQPQHF.

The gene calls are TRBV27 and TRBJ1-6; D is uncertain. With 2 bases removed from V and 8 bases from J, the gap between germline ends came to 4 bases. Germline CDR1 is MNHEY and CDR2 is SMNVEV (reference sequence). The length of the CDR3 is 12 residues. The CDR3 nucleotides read TGTGCCAGCAGTTTAGCAGATTCACCCCTCCACTTT. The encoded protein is CASSLADSPLHF.

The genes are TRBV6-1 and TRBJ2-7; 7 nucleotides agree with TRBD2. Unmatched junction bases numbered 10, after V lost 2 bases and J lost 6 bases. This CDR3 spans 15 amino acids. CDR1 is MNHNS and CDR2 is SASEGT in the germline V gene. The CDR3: CASSESPTSLLEQYF. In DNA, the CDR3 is TGTGCCAGCAGTGAATCCCCGACTAGCCTGCTCGAGCAGTACTTC.

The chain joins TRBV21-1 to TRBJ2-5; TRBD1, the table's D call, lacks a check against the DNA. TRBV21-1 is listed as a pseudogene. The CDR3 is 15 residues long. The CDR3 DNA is TGTGCCAGCAGCAAATGCCGGGACAGTCGTGCGGCCCAGTACTTC. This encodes CASSKCRDSRAAQYF.

The CDR3 region has the DNA TGTGCCAGTAGGGGGACAGGGGAACCTGAAGCTTTCTTT. Protein sequence: CASRGTGEPEAFF. V usage is TRBV19 and J usage is TRBJ1-1; 10 bases fit TRBD1. Germline V gene sequence: CDR1 LNHDA, CDR2 SQIVND (reference sequence). The CDR3 has 13 residues. Trimming cost V 6 bases and J 6 bases; bases outside gene matches: 4.

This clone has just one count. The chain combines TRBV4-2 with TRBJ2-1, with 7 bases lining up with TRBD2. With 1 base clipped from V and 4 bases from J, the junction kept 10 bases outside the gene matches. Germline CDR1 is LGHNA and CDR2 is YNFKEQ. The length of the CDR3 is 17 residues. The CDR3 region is CASSQARLAETYNEQFF. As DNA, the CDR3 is TGTGCCAGCAGCCAAGCGCGGCTAGCGGAGACGTACAATGAGCAGTTCTTC.

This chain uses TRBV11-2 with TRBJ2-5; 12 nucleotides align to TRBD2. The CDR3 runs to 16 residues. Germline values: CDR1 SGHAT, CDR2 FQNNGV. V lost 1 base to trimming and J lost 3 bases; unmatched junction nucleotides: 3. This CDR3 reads CASSLGTSGDEETQYF. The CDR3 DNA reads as TGTGCCAGCAGCTTAGGGACTAGCGGGGATGAAGAGACCCAGTACTTC.

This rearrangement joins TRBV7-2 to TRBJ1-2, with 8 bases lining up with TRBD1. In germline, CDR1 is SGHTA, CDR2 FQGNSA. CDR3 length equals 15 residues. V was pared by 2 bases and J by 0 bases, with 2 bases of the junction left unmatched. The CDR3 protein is CASSLRTGTNYGYTF. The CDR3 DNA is TGTGCCAGCAGCTTAAGGACAGGGACTAACTATGGCTACACCTTC.

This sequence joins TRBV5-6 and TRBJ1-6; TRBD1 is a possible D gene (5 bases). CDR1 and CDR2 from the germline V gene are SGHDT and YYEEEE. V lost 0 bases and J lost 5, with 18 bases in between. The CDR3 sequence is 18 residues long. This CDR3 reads CASSLDIGRELDNSPLHF. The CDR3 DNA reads TGTGCCAGCAGCTTGGATATCGGCAGGGAACTCGATAATTCACCCCTCCACTTT.

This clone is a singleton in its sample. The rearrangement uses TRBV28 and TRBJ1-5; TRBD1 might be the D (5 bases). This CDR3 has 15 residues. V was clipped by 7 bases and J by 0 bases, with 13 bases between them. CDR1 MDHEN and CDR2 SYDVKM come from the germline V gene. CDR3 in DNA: TGTGCCAGCACCACGGACATTTATAGCAATCAGCCCCAGCATTTT. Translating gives CASTTDIYSNQPQHF.